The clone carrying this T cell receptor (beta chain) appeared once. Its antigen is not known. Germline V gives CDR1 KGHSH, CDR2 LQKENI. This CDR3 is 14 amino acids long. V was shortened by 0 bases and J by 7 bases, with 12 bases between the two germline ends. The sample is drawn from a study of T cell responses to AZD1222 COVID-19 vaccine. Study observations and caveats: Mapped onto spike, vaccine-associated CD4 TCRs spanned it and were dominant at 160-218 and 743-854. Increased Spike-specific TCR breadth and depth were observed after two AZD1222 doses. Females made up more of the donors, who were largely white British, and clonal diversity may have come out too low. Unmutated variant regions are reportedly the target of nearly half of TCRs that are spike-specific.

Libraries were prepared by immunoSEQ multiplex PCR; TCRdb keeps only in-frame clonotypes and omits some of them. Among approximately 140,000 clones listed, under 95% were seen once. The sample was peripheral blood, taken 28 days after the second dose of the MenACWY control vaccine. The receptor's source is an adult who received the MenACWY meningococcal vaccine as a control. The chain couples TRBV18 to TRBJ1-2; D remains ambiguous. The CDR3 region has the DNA TGTGCCAGCTCACCACCGTCGACGGAAACTGGCTACACCTTC. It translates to CASSPPSTETGYTF.